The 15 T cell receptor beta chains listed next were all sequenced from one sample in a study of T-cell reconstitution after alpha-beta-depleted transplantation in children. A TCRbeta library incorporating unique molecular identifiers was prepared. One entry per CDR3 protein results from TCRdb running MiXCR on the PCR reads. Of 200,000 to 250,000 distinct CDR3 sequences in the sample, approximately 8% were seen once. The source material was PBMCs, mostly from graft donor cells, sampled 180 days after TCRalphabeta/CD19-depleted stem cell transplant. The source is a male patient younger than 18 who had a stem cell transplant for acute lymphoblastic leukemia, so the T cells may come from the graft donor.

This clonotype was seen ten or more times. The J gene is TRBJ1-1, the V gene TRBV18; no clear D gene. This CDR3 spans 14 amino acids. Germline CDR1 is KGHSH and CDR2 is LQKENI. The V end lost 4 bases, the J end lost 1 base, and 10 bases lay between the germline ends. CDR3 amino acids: CASSQELGNTEAFF. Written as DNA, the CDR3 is TGTGCCAGCTCACAAGAGTTGGGGAACACTGAAGCTTTCTTT.

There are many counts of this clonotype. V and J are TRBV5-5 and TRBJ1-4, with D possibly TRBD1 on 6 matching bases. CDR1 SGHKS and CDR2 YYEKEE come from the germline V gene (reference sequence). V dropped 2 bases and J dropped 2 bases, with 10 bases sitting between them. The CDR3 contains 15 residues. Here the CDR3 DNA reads TGTGCCAGCAGCTTAAAGACAGGCACTAATGAAAAACTGTTTTTT. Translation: CASSLKTGTNEKLFF.

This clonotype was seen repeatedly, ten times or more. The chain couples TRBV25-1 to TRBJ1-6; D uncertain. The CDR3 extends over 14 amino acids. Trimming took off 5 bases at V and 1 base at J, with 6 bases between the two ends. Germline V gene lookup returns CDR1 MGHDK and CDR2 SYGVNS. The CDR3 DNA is TGTGCCAGCAGTAAAGAATCCTATAATTCACCCCTCCACTTT. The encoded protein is CASSKESYNSPLHF.

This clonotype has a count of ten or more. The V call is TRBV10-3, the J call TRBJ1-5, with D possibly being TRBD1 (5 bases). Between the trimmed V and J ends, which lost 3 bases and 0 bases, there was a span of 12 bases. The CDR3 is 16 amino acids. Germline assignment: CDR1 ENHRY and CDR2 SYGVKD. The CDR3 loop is CAISDGGRDSNQPQHF. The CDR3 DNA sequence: TGTGCCATCAGTGATGGGGGAAGAGATAGCAATCAGCCCCAGCATTTT.

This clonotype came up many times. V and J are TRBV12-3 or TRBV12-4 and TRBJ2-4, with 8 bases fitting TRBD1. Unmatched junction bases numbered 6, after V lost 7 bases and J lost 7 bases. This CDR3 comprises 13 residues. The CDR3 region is CASNNRGTNIQYF. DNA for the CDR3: TGTGCCAGCAACAACAGGGGGACTAACATTCAGTACTTC.

DNA of the CDR3: TGTGCCAGCAGCTCCCATAGCGGGCCTACAGATACGCAGTATTTT. This gives the protein CASSSHSGPTDTQYF. The chain joins TRBV5-8 to TRBJ2-3; 7 bases are shared with TRBD2. J gave up 3 bases and V 3 bases, and 7 bases lay outside the gene matches. The CDR3 spans 15 residues. Germline V gene sequence: CDR1 SGHTS, CDR2 YDEGEE. The variable domain in full, completed from reference TRBV5-8 and TRBJ2-3, reads EAGVTQSPTHLIKTRGQQATLRCSPISGHTSVYWYQQALGLGLQFLLWYDEGEERNRGNFPPRFSGRQFPNYSSELNVNALELEDSALYLCASSSHSGPTDTQYFGPGTRLTVL.

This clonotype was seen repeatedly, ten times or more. The CDR3 DNA is TGTGCCAGCAGGGGACAGCTCTATGGCTACACCTTC. Translation: CASRGQLYGYTF. V is TRBV6-5 and J is TRBJ1-2; 7 nucleotides line up with TRBD1. The CDR3 spans 12 residues. V was clipped by 6 bases and J by 4 bases; unmatched bases: 2. Germline V gene lookup returns CDR1 MNHEY and CDR2 SVGAGI.

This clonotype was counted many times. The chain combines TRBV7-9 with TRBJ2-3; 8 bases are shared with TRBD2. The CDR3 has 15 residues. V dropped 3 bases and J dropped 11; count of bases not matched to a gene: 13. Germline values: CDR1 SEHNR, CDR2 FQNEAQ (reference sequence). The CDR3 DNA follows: TGTGCCAGCAGCTTTCCGAGCGGGGGCCTCTCGGAGCAGTATTTT. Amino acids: CASSFPSGGLSEQYF.

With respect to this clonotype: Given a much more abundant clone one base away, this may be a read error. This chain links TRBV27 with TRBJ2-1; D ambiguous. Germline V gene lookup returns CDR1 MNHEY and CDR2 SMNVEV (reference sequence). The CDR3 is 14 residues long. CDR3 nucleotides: TGTGTCAGCAGTCGAGTTAGCTCCTACAATGAGCAGTTCTTC. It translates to CVSSRVSSYNEQFF.

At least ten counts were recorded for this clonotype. As DNA, the CDR3 is TGTGCCAGCAGTCTACCGCGGGGACAGGGACATTCACCCCTCCACTTT. Amino acid sequence: CASSLPRGQGHSPLHF. This rearrangement joins TRBV28 to TRBJ1-6, with 9 bases lining up with TRBD1. CDR1 is MDHEN and CDR2 is SYDVKM in the germline V gene. J lost 8 bases, V lost 5 bases, and 10 bases had no gene match. The length of the CDR3 is 16 residues. Complete variable domain (other parts from reference TRBV28 and TRBJ1-6): DVKVTQSSRYLVKRTGEKVFLECVQDMDHENMFWYRQDPGLGLRLIYFSYDVKMKEKGDIPEGYSVSREKKERFSLILESASTNQTSMYLCASSLPRGQGHSPLHFGNGTRLTVT.

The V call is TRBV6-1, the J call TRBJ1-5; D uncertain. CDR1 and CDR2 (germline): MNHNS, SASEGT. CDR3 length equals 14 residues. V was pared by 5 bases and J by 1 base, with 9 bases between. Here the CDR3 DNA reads TGTGCCAGCAGTCCCTTTGTAAGCAATCAGCCCCAGCATTTT. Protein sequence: CASSPFVSNQPQHF.

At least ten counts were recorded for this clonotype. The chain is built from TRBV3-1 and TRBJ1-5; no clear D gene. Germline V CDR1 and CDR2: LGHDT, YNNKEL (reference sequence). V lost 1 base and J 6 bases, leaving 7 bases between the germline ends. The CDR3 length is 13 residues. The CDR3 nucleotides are TGTGCCAGCAGCCAAGGGTCGGTTCAGCCCCAGCATTTT. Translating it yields CASSQGSVQPQHF. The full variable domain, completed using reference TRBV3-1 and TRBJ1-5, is DTAVSQTPKYLVTQMGNDKSIKCEQNLGHDTMYWYKQDSKKFLKIMFSYNNKELIINETVPNRFSPKSPDKAHLNLHINSLELGDSAVYFCASSQGSVQPQHFGDGTRLSIL.

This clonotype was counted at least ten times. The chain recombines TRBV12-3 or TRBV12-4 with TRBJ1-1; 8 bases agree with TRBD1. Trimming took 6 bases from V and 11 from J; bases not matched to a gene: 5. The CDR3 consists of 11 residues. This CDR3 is CASRVQGEAFF. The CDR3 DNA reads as TGTGCCAGCAGGGTACAGGGGGAGGCTTTCTTT.

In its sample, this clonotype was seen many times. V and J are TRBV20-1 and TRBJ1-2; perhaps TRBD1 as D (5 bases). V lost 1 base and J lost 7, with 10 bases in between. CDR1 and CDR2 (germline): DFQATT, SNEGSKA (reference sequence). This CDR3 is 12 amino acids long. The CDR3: CSARASGFGYTF. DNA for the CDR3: TGCAGTGCTAGAGCCTCAGGGTTTGGCTACACCTTC.

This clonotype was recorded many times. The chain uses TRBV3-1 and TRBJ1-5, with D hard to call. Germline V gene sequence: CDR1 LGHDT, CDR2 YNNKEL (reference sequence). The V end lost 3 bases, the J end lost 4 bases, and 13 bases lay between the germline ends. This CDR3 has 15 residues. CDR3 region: CASSQGWVGNQPQHF. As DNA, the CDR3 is TGTGCCAGCAGCCAGGGCTGGGTCGGGAATCAGCCCCAGCATTTT. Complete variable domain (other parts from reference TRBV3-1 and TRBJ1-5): DTAVSQTPKYLVTQMGNDKSIKCEQNLGHDTMYWYKQDSKKFLKIMFSYNNKELIINETVPNRFSPKSPDKAHLNLHINSLELGDSAVYFCASSQGWVGNQPQHFGDGTRLSIL.